This TCR beta chain was documented in a study of shared clonotypes between healthy human individuals. Study-wide background: Researchers assigned three CD4 naive, three CD4 memory, two CD8 naive and one CD8 memory plate to each donor.

Template for every sorted-subset replicate PCR totaled about 0.2 ug DNA, some 30,000 T cell genomes. The repertoire was sequenced with immunoSEQ multiplex PCR; TCRdb's copy has only in-frame clones and lacks some. The data show 2.3 million or so clones, approximately 95% seen once. Remarks on this clone: Its antigen remains unidentified.

Study outcomes and limitations: The study generally estimated greater richness for naive than memory subsets. Clonotype sharing levels among donors were expected to vary with sequencing depth.

This receptor was taken from a man younger than 35 in good health. Some clones in this sample may be carry-over from other donors' samples. Material for sequencing was naive CD4+ T cells from PBMCs. Subset reported: CD45RA+ positively selected.

The CDR3 DNA sequence: TGTGCCAGCAATATTCTAGCGGGCCTCACAGATACGCAGTATTTT. This codes for CASNILAGLTDTQYF. This sequence joins TRBV2 and TRBJ2-3, with 8 bases matching TRBD2. Unmatched junction bases numbered 8, after V lost 7 bases and J lost 2 bases. The germline gives CDR1 SNHLY, CDR2 FYNNEI. The CDR3 loop spans 15 amino acids.